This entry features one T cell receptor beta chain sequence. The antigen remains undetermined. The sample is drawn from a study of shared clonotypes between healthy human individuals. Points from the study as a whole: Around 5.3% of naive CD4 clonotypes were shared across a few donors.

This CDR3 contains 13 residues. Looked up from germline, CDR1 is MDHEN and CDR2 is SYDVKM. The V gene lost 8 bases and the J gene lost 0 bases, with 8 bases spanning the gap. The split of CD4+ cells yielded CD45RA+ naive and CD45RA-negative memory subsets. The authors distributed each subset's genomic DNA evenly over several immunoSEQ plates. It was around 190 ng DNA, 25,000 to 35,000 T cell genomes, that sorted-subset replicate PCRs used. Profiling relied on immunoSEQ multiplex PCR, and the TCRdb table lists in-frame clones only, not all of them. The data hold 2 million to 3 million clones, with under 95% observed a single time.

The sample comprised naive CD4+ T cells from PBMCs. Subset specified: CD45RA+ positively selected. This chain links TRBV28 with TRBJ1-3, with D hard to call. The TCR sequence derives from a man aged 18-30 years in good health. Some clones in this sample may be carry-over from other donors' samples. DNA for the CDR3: TGTGCCAGCCATAGTCCCTCTGGAAACACCATATATTTT. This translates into CASHSPSGNTIYF.